A selection of T cell receptor beta chains follows, all from one sample in a study of a mutant IDH1 vaccine in newly diagnosed glioma. The data were produced by immunoSEQ multiplex PCR, yet TCRdb's version contains in-frame clones alone and is incomplete. The sample has tens of thousands of clones, approximately 78% seen once. Antigens for these TCRs are unknown. Sequences were derived from PBMCs, sampled from a glioma patient whose treatment included an IDH1 peptide vaccine. Receptor source: a man between 35 and 55 years old with glioma. Both conserved end residues are part of each CDR3. A D gene is named only where the DNA matches it firmly. Not every row has a clone size; where given, it reads once, few, many or a size class.

>TRBV19|TRBJ1-1|-|TRBD1
CASSGRDRGMNTEAFF
TGTGCCAGTAGTGGTAGGGACAGGGGAATGAACACTGAAGCTTTCTTT
>TRBV5-5|TRBJ2-3|-|-
CASSLGVGADTQYF
TGTGCCAGCAGCTTGGGTGTCGGCGCAGATACGCAGTATTTT
>TRBV11-2|TRBJ1-2|-|TRBD1
CASSLDNRGGYGYTF
TGTGCCAGCAGCTTAGATAACAGGGGTGGCTATGGCTACACCTTC
>TRBV2|TRBJ2-3|few|TRBD2
CASRLAGGTTDTQYF
TGTGCCAGCAGGCTAGCGGGAGGTACCACAGATACGCAGTATTTT
>TRBV6-4|TRBJ2-5|-|TRBD1
CASPTGESKETQYF
TGTGCCAGCCCTACAGGGGAGAGCAAAGAGACCCAGTACTTC
>TRBV6-5|TRBJ2-7|-|TRBD1
CASRPTGARSYEQYF
TGTGCCAGCAGACCCACAGGGGCCAGGTCCTACGAGCAGTACTTC
>TRBV29-1|TRBJ2-2|-|TRBD1
CSVVVAGGLSGELFF
TGCAGCGTTGTGGTGGCAGGGGGCTTAAGCGGGGAGCTGTTTTTT
>TRBV5-6|TRBJ2-5|-|-
CASSFGQGQETQYF
TGTGCCAGCAGCTTCGGTCAGGGCCAAGAGACCCAGTACTTC
>TRBV7-9|TRBJ2-7|once|-
CASRTPLGEQYF
TGTGCCAGCCGGACCCCCCTAGGCGAGCAGTACTTC
>TRBV10-3|TRBJ1-5|-|TRBD1
CAISGDRGSNQPQHF
TGTGCCATCAGTGGGGACAGAGGAAGCAATCAGCCCCAGCATTTT
>TRBV6-1|TRBJ1-6|-|-
CASSELVYNSPLHF
TGTGCCAGCAGTGAATTAGTCTATAATTCACCCCTCCACTTT
>TRBV5-4|TRBJ2-5|-|TRBD2
CASSSKTSGKETQYF
TGTGCCAGCAGCTCCAAGACTAGCGGGAAAGAGACCCAGTACTTC
>TRBV27|TRBJ1-2|-|TRBD1
CASREQGAGYGYTF
TGTGCCAGCAGGGAACAGGGGGCTGGCTATGGCTACACCTTC